The 29 T cell receptor beta chains below come from one sample, sequenced in a study of response to subunit inactivated influenza vaccine. TCRdb re-analysed the RT-PCR reads in MiXCR, keeping a single row per CDR3 protein. The sample consists of about 530,000 distinct CDR3 sequences, approximately 12% of them appearing once. Sample: PBMCs from blood, taken 45 days after vaccination. All receptors come from a man aged 45 to 65 who received an inactivated influenza vaccine.

This clonotype was observed once. The V gene is TRBV18, the J gene TRBJ2-5; D might be TRBD1 (7 bases). The CDR3 length is 15 residues. Germline loops: CDR1 KGHSH, CDR2 LQKENI. Trimming removed 6 bases at V and 1 base at J, with 15 bases between. The CDR3 is CASSEGRQGQETQYF. CDR3 sequence (DNA): TGTGCCAGCTCGGAGGGGAGACAGGGCCAAGAGACCCAGTACTTC.

The chain has TRBV7-2 and TRBJ1-1; 10 nucleotides line up with TRBD1. In germline, CDR1 is SGHTA, CDR2 FQGNSA. The CDR3 covers 14 residues. Trimming cost V 4 bases and J 4 bases; bases outside gene matches: 3. In DNA, the CDR3 is TGTGCCAGCAGCTACGACAGGGGGCGCACTGAAGCTTTCTTT. Translating gives CASSYDRGRTEAFF.

The sample holds many counts of this clonotype. DNA for the CDR3: TGTGCCAGCAGCCAAGAAAAGGGTTCACCCCTCCACTTT. Translating gives CASSQEKGSPLHF. The chain combines TRBV4-2 with TRBJ1-6, with unresolved D. Germline loops: CDR1 LGHNA, CDR2 YNFKEQ. This CDR3 has 13 residues. Trimming removed 0 bases from V and 9 bases from J, with 6 bases in between.

This clonotype was observed many times. This chain connects TRBV7-6 to TRBJ2-3; TRBD1 matches at 9 bases. Germline V CDR1 and CDR2: SGHVS, FNYEAQ. The trim removed 5 bases at V and 14 bases at J, leaving 14 bases unmatched. The CDR3 extends over 14 amino acids. The DNA of the CDR3 is TGTGCCAGCAGCCAGAACGAGGGACAGGGCAAGAGGTATTTT. Encoded protein: CASSQNEGQGKRYF.

There are many counts of this clonotype. V usage is TRBV6-5 and J usage is TRBJ2-7; D is unresolved. The CDR3 runs to 14 residues. Per the germline V gene, CDR1 is MNHEY and CDR2 is SVGAGI. Trimming shortened V by 0 bases and J by 0 bases, and 6 bases separated the two germline ends. Here the CDR3 DNA reads TGTGCCAGCAGTTACTCTGGCAGCTCCTACGAGCAGTACTTC. Its translation: CASSYSGSSYEQYF.

A few counts support this clonotype. The chain links TRBV4-2 to TRBJ1-3, with D uncertain. V shed 2 bases and J shed 2 bases, with 10 bases lying between them. The V gene's germline CDR1 is LGHNA and CDR2 YNFKEQ. The CDR3 length is 15 residues. The CDR3 is CASSQSVLAGNTIYF. CDR3 nucleotides: TGTGCCAGCAGCCAATCAGTGTTAGCTGGAAACACCATATATTTT.

This clonotype was seen repeatedly, ten times or more. This chain connects TRBV5-6 to TRBJ2-3; TRBD1 might be the D (5 bases). Trimming took off 4 bases at V and 6 bases at J, with 9 bases between the two ends. CDR1 is SGHDT and CDR2 is YYEEEE in the germline V gene. The CDR3 runs 12 residues. This CDR3 is CASSPGSDTQYF. DNA of the CDR3: TGTGCCAGCAGCCCAGGGTCTGATACGCAGTATTTT. The full variable domain, completed using reference TRBV5-6 and TRBJ2-3, is DAGVTQSPTHLIKTRGQQVTLRCSPKSGHDTVSWYQQALGQGPQFIFQYYEEEERQRGNFPDRFSGHQFPNYSSELNVNALLLGDSALYLCASSPGSDTQYFGPGTRLTVL.

This clonotype occurred a few times. The chain combines TRBV25-1 with TRBJ2-7; possible D gene TRBD1, 6 bases. The V gene lost 4 bases and the J gene lost 3 bases, with 13 bases spanning the gap. This CDR3 is 14 amino acids long. Germline CDR1 MGHDK, CDR2 SYGVNS. CDR3 region: CASSVRGGNYEQYF. CDR3 DNA sequence: TGTGCCAGCAGTGTGCGAGGGGGTAACTACGAGCAGTACTTC.

The chain employs TRBV6-1 and TRBJ1-5, with D hard to call. The CDR3 is 13 amino acids. Germline lookup yields CDR1 MNHNS and CDR2 SASEGT. With 2 bases removed from V and 6 bases from J, the gap between germline ends came to 8 bases. In DNA, the CDR3 is TGTGCCAGCAGTGAAACCGCGGGTCAGCCCCAGCATTTT. This codes for CASSETAGQPQHF.

This clonotype turned up a few times. The V and J genes are TRBV3-1 and TRBJ1-2, with 7 bases lining up with TRBD1. This CDR3 is 15 amino acids long. Germline CDR1 reads LGHDT; CDR2 reads YNNKEL (reference sequence). With V trimmed by 0 bases and J by 8 bases, 9 bases remained unmatched. CDR3 amino acids: CASSQDRGTARGYTF. The CDR3 bases are TGTGCCAGCAGCCAAGATCGGGGGACAGCGCGAGGCTACACCTTC.

This clonotype was counted a few times. The chain joins TRBV6-5 to TRBJ1-2, with TRBD1 matching 8 bases. The germline CDR1 and CDR2 sequences are MNHEY and SVGAGI. The CDR3 is made up of 16 amino acids. V was clipped by 0 bases and J by 7 bases; unmatched bases: 10. CDR3 sequence: CASSYSDRGEFGGYTF. CDR3 nucleotides: TGTGCCAGCAGTTACTCAGACAGGGGCGAGTTCGGTGGCTACACCTTC.

The CDR3, as DNA: TGTGCCACCAGCAGAGTGGGGGCTATCACTGAAGCTTTCTTT. Residues: CATSRVGAITEAFF. The chain combines TRBV15 with TRBJ1-1; perhaps TRBD1 as D (6 bases). CDR1 LNHNV and CDR2 YYDKDF come from the germline V gene (reference sequence). The ends were cut back, 1 base at V and 4 bases at J, with 10 bases in the middle. The CDR3 runs 14 residues. The variable domain in full, with the rest retrieved from reference TRBV15 and TRBJ1-1, is DAMVIQNPRYQVTQFGKPVTLSCSQTLNHNVMYWYQQKSSQAPKLLFHYYDKDFNNEADTPDNFQSRRPNTSFCFLDIRSPGLGDTAMYLCATSRVGAITEAFFGQGTRLTVV.

This clonotype occurred a few times. The rearrangement joins TRBV10-1 to TRBJ2-7; no firm D call. CDR1 WNHNN and CDR2 SYGVQD come from the germline V gene (reference sequence). The V gene lost 8 bases and the J gene lost 0 bases, with 8 bases spanning the gap. The CDR3 extends over 12 amino acids. The DNA for the CDR3 is TGCGCCAGCGCACGTAGCTCCTACGAGCAGTACTTC. Protein product: CASARSSYEQYF.

A single count supports this clonotype. This chain joins TRBV27 and TRBJ2-7; 7 bases are a match to TRBD2. V was clipped by 6 bases and J by 7 bases; unmatched bases: 12. This CDR3 is built from 14 residues. Germline CDR1 reads MNHEY; CDR2 reads SMNVEV (reference sequence). Here the CDR3 reads CASRPGTTEGEQYF. The CDR3 coding sequence is TGTGCCAGCAGACCCGGGACTACCGAAGGGGAGCAGTACTTC.

This clonotype has at least ten counts. The chain is built from TRBV2 and TRBJ2-1; the match to TRBD1 covers 7 bases. Germline values: CDR1 SNHLY, CDR2 FYNNEI. There are 13 residues in the CDR3. The trim removed 6 bases at V and 9 bases at J, leaving 8 bases unmatched. The DNA for the CDR3 is TGTGCCAGCAGGGACAGGTGGGTGGGTGAGCAGTTCTTC. Amino acid sequence: CASRDRWVGEQFF.

The sample holds a few counts of this clonotype. The V gene is TRBV7-8, the J gene TRBJ1-5; perhaps TRBD1 as D (5 bases). Germline V gives CDR1 SGHVS, CDR2 FQNEAQ. This CDR3 is built from 15 residues. Trimming removed 3 bases from V and 1 base from J, with 10 bases in between. The CDR3 is CASSLWGDSNQPQHF. In DNA, the CDR3 is TGTGCCAGCAGCTTGTGGGGGGACAGCAATCAGCCCCAGCATTTT.

This clonotype was seen ten or more times. The gene calls are TRBV6-2 or TRBV6-3 and TRBJ1-2; 7 nucleotides agree with TRBD1. V shed 6 bases, J shed 8 bases, and the junction held 15 bases outside the gene matches. The CDR3 loop spans 15 amino acids. Germline V gives CDR1 MNHEY, CDR2 SVGEGT. CDR3 protein: CASRRGQAGDRGYTF. The DNA of the CDR3 is TGTGCCAGCAGACGTGGACAGGCCGGAGATCGGGGCTACACCTTC.

The chain combines TRBV6-5 with TRBJ2-3; the D gene is possibly TRBD1 (5 bases). The V and J ends lost 2 bases and 2 bases respectively, with 11 bases between them. The V gene's germline CDR1 is MNHEY and CDR2 SVGAGI. The CDR3 is made up of 15 amino acids. The CDR3 nucleotides read TGTGCCAGCAGTTACCGACAGAAGACCACAGATACGCAGTATTTT. Translated: CASSYRQKTTDTQYF.

The sample holds many counts of this clonotype. V is TRBV20-1 and J is TRBJ1-5, with 12 bases identical to TRBD1. Trimming cost V 3 bases and J 7 bases; bases outside gene matches: 7. The V gene's germline CDR1 is DFQATT and CDR2 SNEGSKA (reference sequence). The CDR3 is 15 amino acids. The chain's CDR3 is CSASDRDRGRQPQHF. CDR3 coding DNA: TGCAGTGCTAGCGATAGGGACAGGGGGCGCCAGCCCCAGCATTTT.

This clonotype has ten or more counts. The chain carries TRBV5-1 and TRBJ2-7; 7 positions agree with TRBD2. The germline gives CDR1 SGHRS, CDR2 YFSETQ. This CDR3 is 14 amino acids long. The V segment lost 0 bases and the J segment 4 bases; nucleotides outside the gene matches: 4. CDR3 coding DNA: TGCGCCAGCAGCTTGGTGGGGGAGGGGTACGAGCAGTACTTC. Encoded protein: CASSLVGEGYEQYF.

The J gene is TRBJ2-5, the V gene TRBV20-1; perhaps TRBD2 as D (6 bases). Trimming removed 6 bases at V and 5 bases at J, with 19 bases between. This CDR3 comprises 14 residues. Germline lookup yields CDR1 DFQATT and CDR2 SNEGSKA (reference sequence). The DNA for the CDR3 is TGCAGTGCCGAATCCGGACTACCGCCGGAGACCCAGTACTTC. Protein sequence: CSAESGLPPETQYF.

The sample holds a few counts of this clonotype. The chain couples TRBV18 to TRBJ2-6; perhaps TRBD1 as D (5 bases). Germline CDR1 KGHSH, CDR2 LQKENI. The CDR3 contains 19 residues. Trimming cost V 3 bases and J 1 base, with 19 bases left between them. The DNA for the CDR3 is TGTGCCAGCTCACCGGGGCCTGTGCTCGTAGGTTCTGGGGCCAACGTCCTGACTTTC. It encodes CASSPGPVLVGSGANVLTF.

V gene TRBV14 combines with J gene TRBJ2-2, with 9 nucleotides matching TRBD1. The CDR3 runs to 18 residues. After removal of 1 base from V and 6 bases from J, the junction contained 12 bases not matched to a gene. The germline V gene encodes CDR1 SGHDN and CDR2 FVKESK. The CDR3 region has the DNA TGTGCCAGCAGCCAAGCGACGACAGGGGGAGGTAAAGCCGGGGAGCTGTTTTTT. The encoded protein is CASSQATTGGGKAGELFF. Full variable domain (rest looked up from reference TRBV14 and TRBJ2-2): EAGVTQFPSHSVIEKGQTVTLRCDPISGHDNLYWYRRVMGKEIKFLLHFVKESKQDESGMPNNRFLAERTGGTYSTLKVQPAELEDSGVYFCASSQATTGGGKAGELFFGEGSRLTVL.

This clonotype was detected many times. This chain uses TRBV4-2 with TRBJ2-1, with TRBD2 identical over 8 bases. This CDR3 is 16 amino acids long. The germline V gene has CDR1 LGHNA and CDR2 YNFKEQ. J gave up 4 bases and V 0 bases, and 5 bases lay outside the gene matches. In DNA form, the CDR3 reads TGTGCCAGCAGCCAAGATGGCACTAGCGGATACAATGAGCAGTTCTTC. Its translation is CASSQDGTSGYNEQFF.

This clonotype turned up a few times. The rearrangement links TRBV20-1 to TRBJ2-2; TRBD2 matches 7 bases. Germline trimming cut 5 bases from V and 4 bases from J; bases unmatched to any gene: 4. The V gene's germline CDR1 is DFQATT and CDR2 SNEGSKA (reference sequence). CDR3 length: 13 residues. The CDR3 sequence is CSASRTSTGELFF. As DNA, the CDR3 is TGCAGTGCTTCTCGGACTAGCACCGGGGAGCTGTTTTTT.

In its sample, this clonotype was seen a few times. The J gene is TRBJ2-7, the V gene TRBV5-8, with 8 bases aligning to TRBD1. The germline gives CDR1 SGHTS, CDR2 YDEGEE. The CDR3 contains 15 residues. Trimming took 0 bases from V and 3 from J; bases not matched to a gene: 5. The CDR3 region has the DNA TGTGCCAGCAGCTTGGGAGGACAGGGCCTCTACGAGCAGTACTTC. Translating it yields CASSLGGQGLYEQYF.

This clonotype was counted only a few times. The chain employs TRBV5-1 and TRBJ2-7; no definite D call. CDR3 length: 11 amino acids. Germline-derived CDR1 and CDR2 are SGHRS and YFSETQ. V dropped 6 bases and J dropped 3 bases, with 7 bases sitting between them. The CDR3 DNA sequence: TGCGCCAGCACCGTCGGCTACGAGCAGTACTTC. It is translated as CASTVGYEQYF.

The table lists this clonotype with many counts. The J gene is TRBJ1-4, the V gene TRBV12-3 or TRBV12-4; possibly TRBD1 for D (5 bases). Trimming removed 2 bases from V and 5 bases from J, with 15 bases in between. The CDR3 contains 16 residues. CDR3 nucleotide sequence: TGTGCCAGCAGTTTATCCGGGGCCCGGGGGAATGAAAAACTGTTTTTT. Residues: CASSLSGARGNEKLFF.

The chain recombines TRBV20-1 with TRBJ2-7, with D perhaps assigned TRBD1 or TRBD2 (7 bases each). The CDR3 is 13 amino acids. Germline CDR1 reads DFQATT; CDR2 reads SNEGSKA (reference sequence). V was clipped by 5 bases and J by 3 bases, with 14 bases between them. The CDR3 region has the DNA TGCAGTGCTGCTTCAGGGGGGGTCTACGAGCAGTACTTC. Protein product: CSAASGGVYEQYF.